The 20 T cell receptor beta chains below all came from one sample that was sequenced in a study of shared clonotypes between healthy human individuals. Clones were sequenced by immunoSEQ multiplex PCR, and TCRdb holds only the in-frame ones, with some missing. Of 2 million to 3 million clones listed, around nine tenths are singletons. The sample consisted of naive CD4+ T cells sorted from blood. As to subset: CD45RA+ positively selected. These receptors all come from a man aged 18 to 30 in good health.

This sequence joins TRBV10-3 and TRBJ2-1, with 7 bases matching TRBD2. Germline values: CDR1 ENHRY, CDR2 SYGVKD. CDR3 size: 16 residues. Losses at the gene ends were 3 bases for V and 10 bases for J; bases not matched to a gene: 15. The CDR3 nucleotides are TGTGCCATCAGTGAAAGTACTGGCGGGAGTATCCGGGAGCAGTTCTTC. Amino acids: CAISESTGGSIREQFF.

This clone is a singleton in its sample. This chain uses TRBV7-2 with TRBJ2-5; 8 bases match TRBD1. Trimming removed 1 base from V and 7 bases from J; junction bases left unmatched: 5. The CDR3 spans 14 residues. Germline CDR1 SGHTA, CDR2 FQGNSA. CDR3 sequence reads: CASSLDQGARTQYF. As DNA, the CDR3 is TGTGCCAGCAGCTTAGATCAGGGGGCGCGGACCCAGTACTTC.

V is TRBV20-1 and J is TRBJ2-7; D perhaps matches TRBD2 (6 bases). Germline V lookup: CDR1 DFQATT, CDR2 SNEGSKA (reference sequence). Between the trimmed V and J ends, which lost 5 bases and 5 bases, there was a span of 10 bases. The CDR3 consists of 11 residues. The chain's CDR3 is CSAGRPNEQYF. CDR3 nucleotides: TGCAGTGCTGGGAGGCCAAACGAGCAGTACTTC.

The chain combines TRBV2 with TRBJ1-3; 10 nucleotides agree with TRBD1. CDR3 length: 19 residues. Germline V gene sequence: CDR1 SNHLY, CDR2 FYNNEI. V trimming: 4 bases; J trimming: 0 bases; junction bases outside the gene matches: 12. The CDR3 DNA reads TGTGCCAGCAGTGTAGAGGCCGGGACAGGGGTCCTCTCTGGAAACACCATATATTTT. It translates to CASSVEAGTGVLSGNTIYF.

This chain joins TRBV11-2 and TRBJ2-1, with 12 nucleotides matching TRBD2. This CDR3 has 17 amino acids. V was pared by 5 bases and J by 4 bases, with 9 bases of the junction left unmatched. Germline values: CDR1 SGHAT, CDR2 FQNNGV. This chain's CDR3 is CASSPSSGRGVYNEQFF. CDR3 sequence (DNA): TGTGCCAGCAGCCCGTCTAGCGGGAGGGGAGTGTACAATGAGCAGTTCTTC.

There are a few counts of this clone. The J gene is TRBJ2-5, the V gene TRBV2, with D unresolved. The CDR3 contains 13 residues. The germline V gene encodes CDR1 SNHLY and CDR2 FYNNEI. Trimming took 5 bases from V and 2 from J, leaving 9 bases between them. CDR3 DNA: TGTGCCAGCAGTTGGAATCTGCAAGAGACCCAGTACTTC. This encodes CASSWNLQETQYF. Looking up the rest from reference TRBV2 and TRBJ2-5 gives the full variable domain: EPEVTQTPSHQVTQMGQEVILRCVPISNHLYFYWYRQILGQKVEFLVSFYNNEISEKSEIFDDQFSVERPDGSNFTLKIRSTKLEDSAMYFCASSWNLQETQYFGPGTRLLVL.

This rearrangement joins TRBV6-1 to TRBJ2-7; TRBD1 or TRBD2 may be the D gene (5 bases each). Trimming removed 7 bases at V and 2 bases at J, with 12 bases between. The CDR3 contains 13 residues. Per the germline V gene, CDR1 is MNHNS and CDR2 is SASEGT. The CDR3 reads CASIRDGAYEQYF. DNA of the CDR3: TGTGCCAGCATCCGGGACGGGGCCTACGAGCAGTACTTC.

DNA for the CDR3: TGTGCCAGCAGCGACCCGGGACAACTCTACGAGCAGTACTTC. This translates into CASSDPGQLYEQYF. V and J are TRBV6-6 and TRBJ2-7; the D gene is possibly TRBD1 (6 bases). Germline V gene data show CDR1 as MNHNY and CDR2 as SVGAGI (reference sequence). V was shortened by 6 bases and J by 3 bases, with 15 bases between the two germline ends. The CDR3 consists of 14 residues.

The sample holds one count of this clone. The CDR3 nucleotides are TGTGCCAGCAGTCCAAACTCCGGGCCGAACTATGGCTACACCTTC. Its protein product is CASSPNSGPNYGYTF. The chain is built from TRBV27 and TRBJ1-2; D is uncertain. The CDR3 is 15 residues long. Germline CDR1 and CDR2: MNHEY and SMNVEV (reference sequence). Trimming pared 5 bases from V and 2 bases from J, leaving 15 bases between.

This clone was observed a few times. V usage is TRBV14 and J usage is TRBJ2-2; possible D gene TRBD1, 7 bases. This CDR3 has 16 residues. V was shortened by 5 bases and J by 7 bases, with 20 bases between the two germline ends. Germline CDR1 is SGHDN and CDR2 is FVKESK. This chain's CDR3 is CASSVNAGGQHGELFF. The DNA for the CDR3 is TGTGCCAGCAGCGTTAACGCAGGGGGGCAGCACGGGGAGCTGTTTTTT.

V usage is TRBV5-1 and J usage is TRBJ1-3; D is uncertain. Trimming removed 8 bases from V and 0 bases from J, with 12 bases in between. CDR3 length: 14 amino acids. Germline V gene data show CDR1 as SGHRS and CDR2 as YFSETQ. This CDR3 reads CASKDGSSGNTIYF. CDR3 coding DNA: TGCGCCAGTAAGGACGGAAGCTCTGGAAACACCATATATTTT.

The genes are TRBV6-4 and TRBJ2-1; 9 positions agree with TRBD2. Germline V gene sequence: CDR1 MRHNA, CDR2 SNTAGT. V trimming: 7 bases; J trimming: 6 bases; junction bases outside the gene matches: 10. The CDR3 covers 15 residues. The CDR3 DNA sequence: TGTGCCAGCATACATAGCGGGAGAAATCCCAATGAGCAGTTCTTC. The encoded protein is CASIHSGRNPNEQFF.

The chain has TRBV10-1 and TRBJ2-5; unclear D gene. CDR1 and CDR2 from the germline V gene are WNHNN and SYGVQD (reference sequence). V shed 0 bases and J shed 2 bases, with 7 bases lying between them. The CDR3 length is 14 residues. DNA of the CDR3: TGCGCCAGCAGTGAGTCGGGCACGCAAGAGACCCAGTACTTC. Translated: CASSESGTQETQYF.

The chain couples TRBV7-9 to TRBJ1-1; D remains unclear. This CDR3 is built from 15 residues. Germline lookup yields CDR1 SEHNR and CDR2 FQNEAQ (reference sequence). V was cut by 8 bases and J by 11 bases, with 27 bases left in between. Written as DNA, the CDR3 is TGTGCCAGCTCTACTGGCGGTGGGCGAGCCGATCGCGCTTTCTTT. The encoded protein is CASSTGGGRADRAFF.

This chain links TRBV27 with TRBJ2-1; TRBD1 matches at 9 bases. The CDR3 extends over 19 amino acids. V shed 7 bases, J shed 8 bases, and the junction held 24 bases outside the gene matches. The V gene's germline CDR1 is MNHEY and CDR2 SMNVEV (reference sequence). The CDR3 nucleotides read TGTGCCAGCAATATCGCCCCCCTGGTGGGACAGGGAAGAGCGGATGAGCAGTTCTTC. It is translated as CASNIAPLVGQGRADEQFF.

The V gene is TRBV7-9, the J gene TRBJ1-6; D is ambiguous. V lost 1 base, J lost 7 bases, and 8 bases lay in between. This CDR3 has 14 residues. Germline V gene sequence: CDR1 SEHNR, CDR2 FQNEAQ (reference sequence). CDR3 in DNA: TGTGCCAGCAGCTTAGTTGAGGGAAATTCACCCCTCCACTTT. This translates into CASSLVEGNSPLHF.

Comments on this clone: One junction end does not reproduce the germline sequence, and a read error may be involved. This chain links TRBV28 with TRBJ2-2; D unresolved. Germline V lookup: CDR1 MDHEN, CDR2 SYDVKM. This CDR3 is built from 13 residues. CDR3 sequence: CASSLSKTGELFF. In DNA, the CDR3 is TGTGCCAGCAGTCTGTCGAAAACCGGGGAGCTGTTTTTT.

This rearrangement joins TRBV5-4 to TRBJ2-7, with D possibly TRBD2 on 6 matching bases. Trimming left V 3 bases short and J 0 bases short, with 13 bases between. CDR3 length: 15 residues. Germline V gives CDR1 SGHNT, CDR2 YYREEE (reference sequence). In DNA, the CDR3 is TGTGCCAGCAGCTCCTCTCGGGGGAGCTCCTACGAGCAGTACTTC. Amino acids: CASSSSRGSSYEQYF.

This clone was seen once. The same CDR3 also results from other DNA sequences found in this sample. The genes are TRBV7-2 and TRBJ2-7, with 9 positions matching TRBD2. CDR1 and CDR2 from the germline V gene are SGHTA and FQGNSA. The V gene end was trimmed by 1 base and the J gene end by 7 bases; junction bases not matched to a gene: 5. The CDR3 extends over 14 amino acids. The CDR3: CASSLDSGRGEQYF. CDR3 DNA: TGTGCCAGCAGCTTAGATAGCGGGAGAGGTGAGCAGTACTTC.

The CDR3 spells CASSQDLLGPQHF. The DNA for the CDR3 is TGTGCCAGCAGCCAAGATCTTCTGGGACCCCAGCATTTT. This chain links TRBV14 with TRBJ1-5; no definite D call. Germline V gene data show CDR1 as SGHDN and CDR2 as FVKESK. Trimming cost V 0 bases and J 10 bases, with 10 bases left between them. The CDR3 has 13 amino acids.